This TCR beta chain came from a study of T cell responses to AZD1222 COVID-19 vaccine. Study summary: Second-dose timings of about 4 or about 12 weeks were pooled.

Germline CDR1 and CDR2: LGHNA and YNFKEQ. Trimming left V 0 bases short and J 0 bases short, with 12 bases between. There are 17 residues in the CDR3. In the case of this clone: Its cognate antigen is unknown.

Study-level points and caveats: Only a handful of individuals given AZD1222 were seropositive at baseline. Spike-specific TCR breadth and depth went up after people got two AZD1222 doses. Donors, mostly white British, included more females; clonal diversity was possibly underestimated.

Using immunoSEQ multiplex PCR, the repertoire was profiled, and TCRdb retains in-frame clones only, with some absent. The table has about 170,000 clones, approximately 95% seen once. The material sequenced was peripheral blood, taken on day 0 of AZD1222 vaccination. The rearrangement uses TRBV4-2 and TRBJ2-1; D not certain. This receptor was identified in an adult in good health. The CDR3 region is CASSQEPVYSSYNEQFF. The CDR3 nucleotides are TGTGCCAGCAGCCAAGAACCAGTCTACAGCTCCTACAATGAGCAGTTCTTC.